A single sample gave rise to the 31 T cell receptor beta chains below, sequenced in a study of blood T cells in healthy people across ages. The authors ran a second PCR of about 7 to 11 cycles using a sample-barcoded 5' primer and a J-beta primer mix. MiXCR, run by TCRdb on the 5' RACE reads, gives a single entry per CDR3 protein. The sample has about a million distinct CDR3 sequences, roughly half seen once. The sample consisted of blood. Receptors were obtained from a woman in her fifties or sixties in good health.

The CDR3 DNA sequence: TGCGCCAGCAGTGCCCGACAGAGACAAGAGACCCAGTACTTC. Residues: CASSARQRQETQYF. The chain couples TRBV10-1 to TRBJ2-5, with TRBD1 as a possible D gene (5 bases). The CDR3 sequence is 14 residues long. Germline CDR1 reads WNHNN; CDR2 reads SYGVQD (reference sequence). Trimming shortened V by 4 bases and J by 2 bases, and 11 bases separated the two germline ends.

The chain employs TRBV5-4 and TRBJ2-7, with 8 positions matching TRBD1. There are 14 residues in the CDR3. Germline V gene lookup returns CDR1 SGHNT and CDR2 YYREEE (reference sequence). Unmatched junction bases numbered 5, after V lost 4 bases and J lost 2 bases. The CDR3 region has the DNA TGTGCCAGCAGCAAGACAGGGGTTACCTACGAGCAGTACTTC. It is translated as CASSKTGVTYEQYF.

CDR3: CSVVWGWSGANVLTF. In nucleotides, the CDR3 is TGCAGCGTTGTGTGGGGTTGGTCTGGGGCCAACGTCCTGACTTTC. The V and J genes are TRBV29-1 and TRBJ2-6; D remains unclear. The V and J ends lost 4 bases and 1 base respectively, with 11 bases between them. CDR1 is SQVTM and CDR2 is ANQGSEA in the germline V gene. This CDR3 is built from 15 residues.

This clonotype was observed a handful of times. The chain carries TRBV7-2 and TRBJ2-5; D possibly corresponds to TRBD1 (5 bases). The CDR3 runs to 16 residues. The germline V gene has CDR1 SGHTA and CDR2 FQGNSA. With 2 bases removed from V and 2 bases from J, the gap between germline ends came to 15 bases. The CDR3 loop is CASSLRLGVEQETQYF. For the CDR3, the DNA is TGTGCCAGCAGCTTACGATTAGGGGTGGAACAAGAGACCCAGTACTTC.

The chain links TRBV5-6 to TRBJ2-4, with 7 nucleotides matching TRBD1. The germline CDR1 and CDR2 sequences are SGHDT and YYEEEE. The V gene end was trimmed by 7 bases and the J gene end by 3 bases; junction bases not matched to a gene: 7. The CDR3 has 14 amino acids. The CDR3 sequence: CASEQGLNKNIQYF. The CDR3 nucleotides are TGTGCCAGCGAACAGGGGTTGAACAAAAACATTCAGTACTTC.

Comments on this clonotype: The junction departs from the called germline gene at one end, perhaps through a read error. The rearrangement uses TRBV25-1 and TRBJ2-4, with D uncertain. The J call may be in error: the DNA end matches TRBJ2-5 better. The germline V gene has CDR1 MGHDK and CDR2 SYGVNS. The CDR3 runs 11 residues. CDR3 sequence reads: CANSSWETQYF. DNA for the CDR3: TGTGCCAACAGTTCTTGGGAGACCCAGTACTTC.

The chain couples TRBV25-1 to TRBJ1-1, with TRBD1 matching over 12 bases. Germline CDR1 and CDR2: MGHDK and SYGVNS. The trim removed 2 bases at V and 4 bases at J, leaving 2 bases unmatched. The CDR3 length is 15 residues. CDR3 in amino acids: CASSEGTGGPTEAFF. DNA for the CDR3: TGTGCCAGCAGTGAAGGGACAGGGGGCCCCACTGAAGCTTTCTTT.

V usage is TRBV7-2 and J usage is TRBJ2-1; 13 bases map to TRBD2. The CDR3 is made up of 16 amino acids. CDR1 is SGHTA, CDR2 FQGNSA, per germline. After removal of 4 bases from V and 6 bases from J, the junction contained 6 bases not matched to a gene. The CDR3 nucleotides read TGTGCCAGCAGCTCCCCTAGGACTAGCGGGAGCAATGAGCAGTTCTTC. It is translated as CASSSPRTSGSNEQFF.

V usage is TRBV2 and J usage is TRBJ2-3; possibly TRBD1 for D (6 bases). Germline loops: CDR1 SNHLY, CDR2 FYNNEI. The V end was cut by 7 bases, the J end by 2 bases, with 19 bases between. This CDR3 is built from 16 residues. The CDR3 DNA is TGTGCCAGCACCACGGCCCCCAGGGGATACACAGATACGCAGTATTTT. Its protein product is CASTTAPRGYTDTQYF.

The gene calls are TRBV18 and TRBJ2-3; 8 nucleotides agree with TRBD2. The J segment lost 5 bases and the V segment lost 1 base, leaving 11 bases of the junction unmatched. This CDR3 region has 17 residues. Per the germline V gene, CDR1 is KGHSH and CDR2 is LQKENI. The CDR3 sequence is CASSPRLSGSLVDTQYF. CDR3 nucleotide sequence: TGTGCCAGCTCACCACGACTAAGCGGGAGTTTGGTAGATACGCAGTATTTT.

The chain joins TRBV10-3 to TRBJ2-7; 7 nucleotides line up with TRBD2. Germline trimming cut 3 bases from V and 5 bases from J; bases unmatched to any gene: 10. Germline V gene data show CDR1 as ENHRY and CDR2 as SYGVKD. The CDR3 sequence is 15 residues long. CDR3 bases: TGTGCCATCAGTGACCTGACTAGCCTGGGGAACGAGCAGTACTTC. Protein product: CAISDLTSLGNEQYF.

The chain is built from TRBV18 and TRBJ2-5; D unresolved. The V end was cut by 7 bases, the J end by 4 bases, with 22 bases between. Germline CDR1 KGHSH, CDR2 LQKENI. The CDR3 has 16 amino acids. CDR3 protein: CASYLHPNSLLETQYF. CDR3 bases: TGTGCCAGCTACCTCCACCCGAACAGCCTCCTAGAGACCCAGTACTTC. Filled out from reference TRBV18 and TRBJ2-5, the complete variable domain reads NAGVMQNPRHLVRRRGQEARLRCSPMKGHSHVYWYRQLPEEGLKFMVYLQKENIIDESGMPKERFSAEFPKEGPSILRIQQVVRGDSAAYFCASYLHPNSLLETQYFGPGTRLLVL.

V and J are TRBV29-1 and TRBJ2-3; D is undetermined. This CDR3 contains 13 residues. Trimming took off 4 bases at V and 0 bases at J, with 8 bases between the two ends. Germline lookup yields CDR1 SQVTM and CDR2 ANQGSEA. The CDR3 DNA reads TGCAGCGTTGCACAGAGTAGCACAGATACGCAGTATTTT. Its translation: CSVAQSSTDTQYF.

The V gene is TRBV7-2, the J gene TRBJ2-3, with D possibly TRBD2 on 5 matching bases. The V end lost 11 bases, the J end lost 5 bases, and 14 bases lay between the germline ends. Germline V gene data show CDR1 as SGHTA and CDR2 as FQGNSA. This CDR3 region has 12 residues. The CDR3 loop reads CAGNVARDTQYF. As DNA, the CDR3 is TGTGCCGGCAACGTAGCGAGAGATACGCAGTATTTT.

The rearrangement joins TRBV5-1 to TRBJ2-1; 9 positions match TRBD1. The CDR3 loop spans 14 amino acids. J lost 8 bases, V lost 4 bases, and 7 bases had no gene match. Germline CDR1 reads SGHRS; CDR2 reads YFSETQ. The DNA of the CDR3 is TGCGCCAGCAGCCCCGGGACAGGGAATGATGAGCAGTTCTTC. Its protein product is CASSPGTGNDEQFF.

The V gene is TRBV9, the J gene TRBJ2-3, with 7 bases matching TRBD2. Germline CDR1 is SGDLS and CDR2 is YYNGEE. Losses at the gene ends were 3 bases for V and 4 bases for J; bases not matched to a gene: 11. The CDR3 loop spans 16 amino acids. The CDR3 region has the DNA TGTGCCAGCAGCGCCCGTTGGCAGGGAGGGGCAGATACGCAGTATTTT. Translation: CASSARWQGGADTQYF.

V usage is TRBV9 and J usage is TRBJ2-2; D possibly corresponds to TRBD1 (6 bases). V was cut by 4 bases and J by 4 bases, with 17 bases left in between. This CDR3 has 16 amino acids. The germline V gene has CDR1 SGDLS and CDR2 YYNGEE. This chain's CDR3 is CASSPPQQGRTGELFF. DNA for the CDR3: TGTGCCAGCAGCCCCCCCCAACAGGGTCGCACCGGGGAGCTGTTTTTT. The full variable domain, rest sourced from reference TRBV9 and TRBJ2-2, is DSGVTQTPKHLITATGQRVTLRCSPRSGDLSVYWYQQSLDQGLQFLIQYYNGEERAKGNILERFSAQQFPDLHSELNLSSLELGDSALYFCASSPPQQGRTGELFFGEGSRLTVL.

This clonotype was observed a few times. At one end the junction does not follow the germline gene, possibly because of a read error. This chain uses TRBV29-1 with TRBJ2-1; D not resolved. The germline CDR1 and CDR2 sequences are SQVTM and ANQGSEA. This CDR3 is built from 11 residues. The CDR3 DNA reads TGCAGCGGTGAAGCGACCAATGAGCAGTTCTTC. This encodes CSGEATNEQFF.

The chain uses TRBV5-1 and TRBJ2-3; the D gene is possibly TRBD2 (6 bases). The CDR3 covers 16 residues. Trimming removed 4 bases at V and 1 base at J, with 16 bases between. Germline V lookup: CDR1 SGHRS, CDR2 YFSETQ. In DNA form, the CDR3 reads TGCGCCAGCAGCATGGAGGGAAGGGTAGGCACAGATACGCAGTATTTT. This codes for CASSMEGRVGTDTQYF.

This clonotype has just a few counts. V usage is TRBV6-2 or TRBV6-3 and J usage is TRBJ2-3; 11 bases match TRBD2. There are 16 residues in the CDR3. With 5 bases clipped from V and 4 bases from J, the junction kept 8 bases outside the gene matches. Germline values: CDR1 MNHEY, CDR2 SVGEGT. CDR3 region: CASSPRTSGLADTQYF. The DNA for the CDR3 is TGTGCCAGCAGTCCCCGGACTAGCGGGTTGGCAGATACGCAGTATTTT.

This clonotype has just one count. A single base separates this from a much larger clone, so it may be a read error. This chain connects TRBV7-2 to TRBJ2-4; tentative D call: TRBD2 (6 bases). The tail of the sequence fits TRBJ2-7 better, so the J call may be wrong. Germline V CDR1 and CDR2: SGHTA, FQGNSA. This CDR3 is 14 amino acids long. The DNA for the CDR3 is TGTGCCAGCATGCTAGCGCCAAGCTCCTGCGAGCAGTACTTC. This sequence encodes CASMLAPSSCEQYF.

The CDR3 DNA is TGTGCCAGCAGCCCGCTGGTATATTCGGGGAATGAGCAGTTCTTC. Its protein product is CASSPLVYSGNEQFF. The chain links TRBV3-1 to TRBJ2-1; possible D gene TRBD2, 5 bases. CDR3 length: 15 amino acids. Trimming took off 4 bases at V and 7 bases at J, with 17 bases between the two ends. The V gene's germline CDR1 is LGHDT and CDR2 YNNKEL (reference sequence).

This sequence joins TRBV7-2 and TRBJ2-7, with TRBD2 as a possible D gene (5 bases). Germline V gives CDR1 SGHTA, CDR2 FQGNSA. V dropped 1 base and J dropped 0 bases, with 16 bases sitting between them. This CDR3 has 17 amino acids. CDR3 in amino acids: CASSLVAARGTSYEQYF. For the CDR3, the DNA is TGTGCCAGCAGCTTAGTGGCCGCTCGGGGAACCTCCTACGAGCAGTACTTC.

The chain combines TRBV7-9 with TRBJ2-7; possibly TRBD2 for D (6 bases). The CDR3 runs 14 residues. The V gene's germline CDR1 is SEHNR and CDR2 FQNEAQ (reference sequence). The V gene lost 0 bases and the J gene lost 5 bases, with 11 bases spanning the gap. The CDR3 spells CASSLAREADEQYF. In DNA, the CDR3 is TGTGCCAGCAGCTTAGCGAGGGAGGCCGACGAGCAGTACTTC.

This rearrangement joins TRBV10-2 to TRBJ2-7; D is uncertain. CDR1 and CDR2 from the germline V gene are WSHSY and SAAADI. The V gene lost 3 bases and the J gene lost 2 bases, with 8 bases spanning the gap. This CDR3 has 13 amino acids. CDR3 amino acids: CASSDSFTYEQYF. The CDR3 DNA reads as TGCGCCAGCAGTGACAGTTTCACCTACGAGCAGTACTTC.

In this sample, this clonotype turned up a few times. CDR3 protein: CASSSHLNDWDYTF. The CDR3 nucleotides are TGTGCCAGCAGCTCCCATCTCAACGACTGGGACTACACCTTC. V gene TRBV5-5 combines with J gene TRBJ1-2; the D is unclear. V was trimmed by 3 bases and J by 10 bases, leaving 19 bases between them. There are 14 residues in the CDR3. Germline V CDR1 and CDR2: SGHKS, YYEKEE (reference sequence).

The V call is TRBV20-1, the J call TRBJ2-5; 8 bases line up with TRBD2. The CDR3 has 14 residues. From germline, CDR1 is DFQATT and CDR2 SNEGSKA (reference sequence). The V gene end was trimmed by 5 bases and the J gene end by 6 bases; junction bases not matched to a gene: 11. For the CDR3, the DNA is TGCAGTGCTCCGAGAAGCGGGAGTACACAGACCCAGTACTTC. Translated: CSAPRSGSTQTQYF.

Concerning this clonotype: One junction end does not reproduce the germline sequence, and a read error may be involved. The V gene is TRBV20-1, the J gene TRBJ2-1; 8 positions agree with TRBD2. The CDR3 is 14 amino acids. Germline CDR1 and CDR2: DFQATT and SNEGSKA (reference sequence). The CDR3 protein is CGARQREIHNEQFF. CDR3 DNA sequence: TGCGGTGCTAGGCAGCGGGAGATCCACAATGAGCAGTTCTTC.

This rearrangement joins TRBV6-5 to TRBJ2-7; 7 bases are shared with TRBD2. The CDR3 is 17 amino acids. CDR1 is MNHEY and CDR2 is SVGAGI in the germline V gene. J lost 0 bases, V lost 6 bases, and 14 bases had no gene match. The DNA of the CDR3 is TGTGCCAGCAGCTACGGGGGGTCTAGTGGGAGCTCCTACGAGCAGTACTTC. This gives the protein CASSYGGSSGSSYEQYF.

The chain carries TRBV9 and TRBJ2-6; D not resolved. The V and J ends lost 0 bases and 0 bases respectively, with 10 bases between them. CDR1 and CDR2 from the germline V gene are SGDLS and YYNGEE. CDR3 length: 17 residues. The CDR3 reads CASSVEAWLSGANVLTF. The CDR3 DNA follows: TGTGCCAGCAGCGTAGAGGCCTGGCTCTCTGGGGCCAACGTCCTGACTTTC.

Notes on this clonotype: A read error is possible here, since a much larger clone lies one base away. V and J are TRBV4-3 and TRBJ2-3, with TRBD2 identical over 12 bases. J lost 5 bases, V lost 0 bases, and 6 bases had no gene match. This CDR3 spans 17 amino acids. From germline, CDR1 is LGHNA and CDR2 YSLEER. CDR3 DNA sequence: TGCGCCAGCAGCCAAGAAAGACTAGCGGGAGTTCAAGATACGCAGTATTTT. Amino acid sequence: CASSQERLAGVQDTQYF.